This T cell receptor (beta chain) was observed in a study of blood T cell repertoires in COVID-19 (dated by TCRdb to 2020 to 2022). Turning to the overall study: Samples from collaborators originated in the United States, Italy and Spain and spanned both the acute and convalescent phases of COVID-19. The repertoires were released in a freely available public database meant as a resource for research on the immune response to SARS-CoV-2. Where available, HLA class I and class II types were obtained from metadata supplied by the sample provider rather than from assay-based typing. The prospective study material was composed of cDNA or gDNA derived from T cells, B-cell-depleted T cells, or PBMCs. Subjects who had been exposed to COVID-19, were actively infected with it, or had recovered from it provided the deeply sampled blood TCRbeta repertoires that made up the dataset. Sample metadata almost always included a de-identified subject ID, COVID-19 status, age in years and sex. Samples came from the ongoing ImmuneRACE study (first 160 participants) plus 1,254 subjects from 6 global collaborators.

Relative to germline, V is 6 bases shorter and J is 3 bases shorter, with 6 bases between their ends. The CDR3 sequence holds 12 residues, the cysteine and phenylalanine included. Only the CDR3 DNA is retained, 36 bases long and in frame from the first base. Per the germline V gene (reference sequence), LNHNV is the CDR1 and YYDKDF is the CDR2. General study outcomes and caveats: The amount of clinical and demographic metadata varied by source and participant and was provided uncurated.

Of note for this clone: Its cognate antigen has yet to be identified. No quality values exist for individual bases; no much larger clone is one base distant.

TCRbeta CDR3 regions were amplified from genomic DNA by means of the immunoSEQ Assay, a bias-controlled multiplex PCR. In the original analysis: The number of nucleated cells in each sample was estimated by amplification of reference gene primers within the assay. To quantify the absolute abundance of each unique TCRbeta CDR3 rearrangement, sequence reads were collapsed and filtered. Productive Simpson clonality was computed per sample as the square root of Simpson's diversity index over productive rearrangements. The table comes from immuneACCESS by way of TCRdb, which keeps in-frame sequences with V and J called. Part of the clones is missing from these tables; in studies checked, under half for an unresolved V gene and the rest for unknown reasons. D and trimming come from the DNA, and the V and J calls and clone size come from that table. The sample data list 200,000 or so clones, and about nine tenths of these were observed just once. The ten largest clones add up to around 2.7% of the sample.

Enrolling through a virtual design, the prospective study's participants ranged in age from roughly 18 to 89 years and lived across 24 United States geographic areas. Cohort assignment in the prospective study relied on participant-reported clinical history from a screening survey and a study questionnaire. ImmuneRACE Cohort 3 recovered participants were defined by two consecutive negative NP/OP PCR tests, healthcare professional clearance, or symptom resolution. In the prospective study, whole blood, serum and a nasopharyngeal or oropharyngeal swab were collected from each participant by mobile phlebotomists. Over a roughly 2-month period, participants in the prospective study had the option of providing additional blood draws and questionnaires. Before DNA extraction, blood samples from the prospective study were shipped at room temperature or frozen.

The sample consisted of PBMCs or T cells enriched from blood (not recorded which). The rearranged chain carries TRBV15 and TRBJ2-1; the D gene lacks a confident call. This receptor was taken from a woman aged 30 to 39 who had recovered from COVID-19. The DNA reads TGTGCCACCAGGGCCAGCTACAATGAGCAGTTCTTC. This yields the protein CATRASYNEQFF.